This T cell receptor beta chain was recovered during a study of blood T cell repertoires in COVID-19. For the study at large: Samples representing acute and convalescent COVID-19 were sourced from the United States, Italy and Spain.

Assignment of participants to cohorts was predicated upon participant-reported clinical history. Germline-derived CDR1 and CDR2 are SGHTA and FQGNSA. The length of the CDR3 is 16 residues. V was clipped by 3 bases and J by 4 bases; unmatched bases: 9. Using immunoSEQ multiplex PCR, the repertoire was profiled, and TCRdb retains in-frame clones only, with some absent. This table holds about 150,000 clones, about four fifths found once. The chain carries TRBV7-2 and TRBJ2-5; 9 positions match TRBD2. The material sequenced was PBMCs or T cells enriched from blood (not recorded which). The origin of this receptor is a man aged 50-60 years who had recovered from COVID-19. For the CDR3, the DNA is TGTGCCAGCAGCTTGGCTGGCGGGGGGGCGAGAGAGACCCAGTACTTC. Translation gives CASSLAGGGARETQYF.